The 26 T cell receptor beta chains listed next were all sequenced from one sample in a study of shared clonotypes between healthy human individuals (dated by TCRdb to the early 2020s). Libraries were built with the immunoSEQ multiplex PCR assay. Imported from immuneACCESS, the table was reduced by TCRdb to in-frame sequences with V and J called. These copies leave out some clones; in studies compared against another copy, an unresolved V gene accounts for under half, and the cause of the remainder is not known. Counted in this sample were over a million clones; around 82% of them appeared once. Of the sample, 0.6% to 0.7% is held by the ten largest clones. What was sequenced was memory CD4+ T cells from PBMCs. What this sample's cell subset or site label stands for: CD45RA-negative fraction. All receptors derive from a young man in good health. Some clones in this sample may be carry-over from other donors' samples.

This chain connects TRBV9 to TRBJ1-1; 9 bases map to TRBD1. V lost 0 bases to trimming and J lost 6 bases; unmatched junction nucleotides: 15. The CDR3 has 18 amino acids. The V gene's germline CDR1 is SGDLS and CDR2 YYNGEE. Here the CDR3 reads CASSVDSGAGTGFAEAFF. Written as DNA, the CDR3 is TGTGCCAGCAGCGTAGATAGCGGAGCGGGGACAGGGTTTGCTGAAGCTTTCTTT.

The chain's CDR3 is CASSLRHTEAFF. The CDR3 DNA sequence: TGTGCCAGCAGTTTGAGGCACACTGAAGCTTTCTTT. The gene calls are TRBV28 and TRBJ1-1; no clear D. V shed 3 bases and J shed 3 bases, with 5 bases lying between them. This CDR3 spans 12 amino acids. Germline lookup yields CDR1 MDHEN and CDR2 SYDVKM.

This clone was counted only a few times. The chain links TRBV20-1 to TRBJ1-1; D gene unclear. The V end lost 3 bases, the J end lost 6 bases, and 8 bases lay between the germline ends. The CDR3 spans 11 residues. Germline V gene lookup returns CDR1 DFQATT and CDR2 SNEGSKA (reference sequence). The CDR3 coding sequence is TGCAGTGCTAGCAAAGAAGCTGAAGCTTTCTTT. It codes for CSASKEAEAFF.

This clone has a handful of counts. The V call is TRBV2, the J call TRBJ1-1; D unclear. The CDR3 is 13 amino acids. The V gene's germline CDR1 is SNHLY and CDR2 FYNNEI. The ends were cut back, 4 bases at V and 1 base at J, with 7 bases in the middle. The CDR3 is CASSGQQNTEAFF. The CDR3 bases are TGTGCCAGCAGTGGACAACAGAACACTGAAGCTTTCTTT.

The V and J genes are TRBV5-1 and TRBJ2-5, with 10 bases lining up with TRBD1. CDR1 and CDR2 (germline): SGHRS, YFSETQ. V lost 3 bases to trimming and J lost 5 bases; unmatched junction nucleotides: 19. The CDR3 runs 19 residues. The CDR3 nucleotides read TGCGCCAGCAGCTGGCGAACCGACCCCGGGACAGGGGAAGGGGAGACCCAGTACTTC. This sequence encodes CASSWRTDPGTGEGETQYF.

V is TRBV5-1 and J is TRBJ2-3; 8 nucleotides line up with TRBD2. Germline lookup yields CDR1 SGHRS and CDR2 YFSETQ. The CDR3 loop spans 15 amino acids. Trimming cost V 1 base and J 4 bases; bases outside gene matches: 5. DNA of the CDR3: TGCGCCAGCAGCTTGTGGCGGGAGGTCCCAGATACGCAGTATTTT. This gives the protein CASSLWREVPDTQYF.

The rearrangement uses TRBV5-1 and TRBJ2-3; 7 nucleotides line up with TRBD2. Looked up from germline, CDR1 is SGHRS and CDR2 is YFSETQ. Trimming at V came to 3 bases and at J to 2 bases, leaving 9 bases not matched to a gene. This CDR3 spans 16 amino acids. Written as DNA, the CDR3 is TGCGCCAGCAGCTCTCAGGCGCGGGAGCCCACAGATACGCAGTATTTT. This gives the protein CASSSQAREPTDTQYF.

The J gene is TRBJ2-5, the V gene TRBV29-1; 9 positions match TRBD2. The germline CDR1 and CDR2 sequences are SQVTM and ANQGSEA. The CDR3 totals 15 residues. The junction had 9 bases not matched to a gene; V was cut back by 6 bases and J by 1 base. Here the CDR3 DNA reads TGCAGCGTCGAGATGCTAGCGGGATTCCAAGAGACCCAGTACTTC. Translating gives CSVEMLAGFQETQYF.

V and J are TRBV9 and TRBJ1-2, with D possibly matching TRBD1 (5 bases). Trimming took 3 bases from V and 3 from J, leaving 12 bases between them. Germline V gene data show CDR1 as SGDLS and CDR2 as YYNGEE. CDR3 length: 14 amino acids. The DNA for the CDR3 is TGTGCCAGCAGCGGTTCCAGGGTATACTATGGCTACACCTTC. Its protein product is CASSGSRVYYGYTF.

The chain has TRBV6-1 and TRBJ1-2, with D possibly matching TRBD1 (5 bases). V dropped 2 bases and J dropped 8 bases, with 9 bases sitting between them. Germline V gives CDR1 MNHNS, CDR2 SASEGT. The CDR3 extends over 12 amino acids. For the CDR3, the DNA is TGTGCCAGCAGTGAAAGGGGTGGCGGCTACACCTTC. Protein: CASSERGGGYTF.

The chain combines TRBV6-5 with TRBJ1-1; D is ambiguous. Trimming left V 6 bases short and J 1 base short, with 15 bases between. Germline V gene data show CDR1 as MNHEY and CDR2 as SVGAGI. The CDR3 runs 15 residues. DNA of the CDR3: TGTGCCAGCAGCTTACTAGGACTCAGGAACACTGAAGCTTTCTTT. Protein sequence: CASSLLGLRNTEAFF.

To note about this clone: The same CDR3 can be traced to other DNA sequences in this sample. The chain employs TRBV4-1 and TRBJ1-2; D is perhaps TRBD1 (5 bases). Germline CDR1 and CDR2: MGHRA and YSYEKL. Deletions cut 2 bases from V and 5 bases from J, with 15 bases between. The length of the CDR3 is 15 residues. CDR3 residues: CASSQTGTLNYGYTF. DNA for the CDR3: TGCGCCAGCAGCCAAACAGGAACCCTGAATTATGGCTACACCTTC.

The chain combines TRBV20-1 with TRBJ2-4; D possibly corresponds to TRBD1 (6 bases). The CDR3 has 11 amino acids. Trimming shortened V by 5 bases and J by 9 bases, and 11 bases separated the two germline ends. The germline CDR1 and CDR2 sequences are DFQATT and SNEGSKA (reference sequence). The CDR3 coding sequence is TGCAGTGCTTCAATACAGGGCATTCAGTACTTC. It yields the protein CSASIQGIQYF.

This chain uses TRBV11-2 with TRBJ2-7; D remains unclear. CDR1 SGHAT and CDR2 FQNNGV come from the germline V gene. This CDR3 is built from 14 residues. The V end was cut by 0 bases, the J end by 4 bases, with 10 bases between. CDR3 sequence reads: CASSLDPRKYEQYF. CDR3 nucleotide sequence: TGTGCCAGCAGCTTAGATCCCAGAAAATACGAGCAGTACTTC.

CDR3 nucleotides: TGTGCCAGCAGGATCCGGGACGGTTATCAGCCCCAGCATTTT. Its translation: CASRIRDGYQPQHF. The genes are TRBV28 and TRBJ1-5; possible D gene TRBD1, 5 bases. This CDR3 is 14 amino acids long. Germline V CDR1 and CDR2: MDHEN, SYDVKM. The V gene lost 6 bases and the J gene lost 5 bases, with 14 bases spanning the gap.

The CDR3, as DNA: TGTGCCTGGAGCCCCAGGGTACATGGCAATCAGCCCCAGCATTTT. Its protein is CAWSPRVHGNQPQHF. This chain joins TRBV30 and TRBJ1-5; possibly TRBD1 for D (5 bases). Germline V gene data show CDR1 as GTSNPN and CDR2 as SVGIG (reference sequence). The CDR3 runs to 15 residues. V lost 3 bases to trimming and J lost 2 bases, with 14 bases between them.

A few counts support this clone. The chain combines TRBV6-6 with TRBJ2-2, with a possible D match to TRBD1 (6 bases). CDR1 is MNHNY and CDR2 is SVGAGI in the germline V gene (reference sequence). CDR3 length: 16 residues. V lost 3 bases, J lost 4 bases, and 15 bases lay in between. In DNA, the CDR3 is TGTGCCAGCAGTTATTTGAGTTACAGGGTCACCGGGGAGCTGTTTTTT. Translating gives CASSYLSYRVTGELFF.

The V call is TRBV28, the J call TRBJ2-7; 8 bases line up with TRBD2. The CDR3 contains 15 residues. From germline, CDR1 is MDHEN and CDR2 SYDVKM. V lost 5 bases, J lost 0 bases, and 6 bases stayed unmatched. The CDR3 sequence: CASSASGSSSYEQYF. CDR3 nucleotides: TGTGCCAGCAGTGCTAGCGGGTCAAGCTCCTACGAGCAGTACTTC.

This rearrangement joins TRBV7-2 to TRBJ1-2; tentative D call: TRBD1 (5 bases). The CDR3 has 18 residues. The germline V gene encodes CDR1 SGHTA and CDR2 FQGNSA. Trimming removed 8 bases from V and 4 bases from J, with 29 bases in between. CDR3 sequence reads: CASHRSRKGGDFSYGYTF. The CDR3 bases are TGTGCCAGCCATAGATCCCGAAAGGGAGGGGACTTCTCCTATGGCTACACCTTC.

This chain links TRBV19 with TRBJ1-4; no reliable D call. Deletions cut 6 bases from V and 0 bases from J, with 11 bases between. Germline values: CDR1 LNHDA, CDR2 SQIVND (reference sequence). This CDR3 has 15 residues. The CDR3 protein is CASSRGQATNEKLFF. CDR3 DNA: TGTGCCAGTAGCCGAGGGCAGGCAACTAATGAAAAACTGTTTTTT.

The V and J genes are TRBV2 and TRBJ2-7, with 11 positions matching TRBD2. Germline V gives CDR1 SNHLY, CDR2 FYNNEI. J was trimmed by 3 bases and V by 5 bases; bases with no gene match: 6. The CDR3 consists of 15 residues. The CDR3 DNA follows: TGTGCCAGCAGTCCCACCGGGACTAGCGGCTACGAGCAGTACTTC. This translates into CASSPTGTSGYEQYF.

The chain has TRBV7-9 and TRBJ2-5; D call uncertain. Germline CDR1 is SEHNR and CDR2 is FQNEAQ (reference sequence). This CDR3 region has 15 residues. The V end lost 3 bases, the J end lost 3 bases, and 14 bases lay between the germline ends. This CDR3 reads CASSLTYGKKETQYF. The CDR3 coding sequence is TGTGCCAGCAGCTTGACCTACGGAAAAAAAGAGACCCAGTACTTC.

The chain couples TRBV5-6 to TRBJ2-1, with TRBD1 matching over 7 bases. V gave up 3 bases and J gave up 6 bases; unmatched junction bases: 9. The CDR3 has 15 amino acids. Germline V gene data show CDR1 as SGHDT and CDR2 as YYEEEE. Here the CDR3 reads CASSSGQVGSNEQFF. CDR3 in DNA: TGTGCCAGCAGCTCAGGACAGGTGGGTTCCAATGAGCAGTTCTTC. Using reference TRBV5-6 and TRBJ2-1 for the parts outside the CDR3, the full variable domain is DAGVTQSPTHLIKTRGQQVTLRCSPKSGHDTVSWYQQALGQGPQFIFQYYEEEERQRGNFPDRFSGHQFPNYSSELNVNALLLGDSALYLCASSSGQVGSNEQFFGPGTRLTVL.

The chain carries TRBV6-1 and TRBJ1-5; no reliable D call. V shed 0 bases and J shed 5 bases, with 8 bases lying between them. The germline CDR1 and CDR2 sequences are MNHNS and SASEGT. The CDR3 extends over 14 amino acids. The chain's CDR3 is CASSEAVGDQPQHF. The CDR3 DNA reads TGTGCCAGCAGTGAAGCGGTAGGCGATCAGCCCCAGCATTTT.

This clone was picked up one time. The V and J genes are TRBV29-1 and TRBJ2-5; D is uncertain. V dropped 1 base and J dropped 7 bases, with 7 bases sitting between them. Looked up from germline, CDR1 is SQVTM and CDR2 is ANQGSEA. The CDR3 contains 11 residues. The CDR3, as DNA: TGCAGCGTTGAAGTAGTGGGGACCCAGTACTTC. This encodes CSVEVVGTQYF.

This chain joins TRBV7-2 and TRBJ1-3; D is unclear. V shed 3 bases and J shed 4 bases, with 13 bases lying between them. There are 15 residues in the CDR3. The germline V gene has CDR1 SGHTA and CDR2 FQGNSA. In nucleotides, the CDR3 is TGTGCCAGCAGCTTTCCCCCTGGTTTGGGAAACACCATATATTTT. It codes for CASSFPPGLGNTIYF.